Below, 9 T cell receptor beta chains from the same sample are listed, as sequenced in a study of patients and donors after allogeneic stem cell transplantation. TCRdb re-derived calls from the RT-PCR reads in MiXCR, one entry per CDR3 protein. The top ten clones hold roughly 6% of a sample with some 880,000 distinct CDR3 sequences, approximately 18% of them seen once. Sequencing input: blood, either unsorted or a sorted T cell fraction (not recorded which). The receptors come from a human donor who was either an allogeneic HSCT recipient or a stem cell or donor lymphocyte infusion donor (not recorded which). It is not recorded whose cells these are; they may come from a transplant donor.

This clonotype was counted a few times. This rearrangement joins TRBV4-1 to TRBJ1-1; D perhaps matches TRBD1 (5 bases). Trimming left V 0 bases short and J 10 bases short, with 15 bases between. Germline loops: CDR1 MGHRA, CDR2 YSYEKL. CDR3 length: 14 amino acids. DNA for the CDR3: TGCGCCAGCAGCCAAGAGGATCGGGTGGGGGGAGCTTTCTTT. Translating gives CASSQEDRVGGAFF.

The chain recombines TRBV12-3 or TRBV12-4 with TRBJ2-7; D call uncertain. Trimming took 6 bases from V and 0 from J, leaving 12 bases between them. The CDR3 spans 14 residues. CDR3 in DNA: TGTGCCAGCAGCAGATACAGCCTCTCCTACGAGCAGTACTTC. As protein: CASSRYSLSYEQYF.

The chain joins TRBV12-3 or TRBV12-4 to TRBJ2-7, with D perhaps being TRBD1 or TRBD2 (6 bases each). CDR3 length: 14 residues. Trimming left V 3 bases short and J 5 bases short, with 14 bases between. CDR3 DNA: TGTGCCAGCAGTTTGCTTAGGGGGGCCGACGAGCAGTACTTC. It yields the protein CASSLLRGADEQYF.

This clonotype was observed a handful of times. The chain has TRBV25-1 and TRBJ2-7, with D tentatively TRBD1 (5 bases). The CDR3 is made up of 11 amino acids. Trimming pared 6 bases from V and 5 bases from J, leaving 8 bases between. Per the germline V gene, CDR1 is MGHDK and CDR2 is SYGVNS. CDR3: CASSRVHEQYF. The DNA for the CDR3 is TGTGCCAGCAGCAGGGTCCACGAGCAGTACTTC.

This chain connects TRBV9 to TRBJ2-1; TRBD2 matches 10 bases. Germline lookup yields CDR1 SGDLS and CDR2 YYNGEE. The CDR3 has 18 amino acids. V was pared by 0 bases and J by 4 bases, with 10 bases of the junction left unmatched. The CDR3 spells CASSVVPAGGPRYNEQFF. CDR3 DNA: TGTGCCAGCAGCGTAGTTCCAGCGGGAGGGCCAAGGTACAATGAGCAGTTCTTC.

This clonotype was seen only a few times. The rearrangement uses TRBV7-9 and TRBJ1-2, with D unresolved. Germline V gives CDR1 SEHNR, CDR2 FQNEAQ (reference sequence). This CDR3 comprises 15 residues. Trimming took 0 bases from V and 6 from J, leaving 14 bases between them. The CDR3 sequence is CASSLAHKIGDGYTF. CDR3 DNA sequence: TGTGCCAGCAGCTTAGCGCACAAAATCGGCGATGGCTACACCTTC.

The V and J genes are TRBV15 and TRBJ1-1; no definite D call. CDR1 is LNHNV and CDR2 is YYDKDF in the germline V gene (reference sequence). The V end was cut by 4 bases, the J end by 6 bases, with 9 bases between. The CDR3 covers 12 residues. CDR3 sequence reads: CATSKRQPEAFF. The CDR3 coding sequence is TGTGCCACCAGCAAAAGACAACCTGAAGCTTTCTTT. Together with reference TRBV15 and TRBJ1-1, the CDR3 gives the full variable domain: DAMVIQNPRYQVTQFGKPVTLSCSQTLNHNVMYWYQQKSSQAPKLLFHYYDKDFNNEADTPDNFQSRRPNTSFCFLDIRSPGLGDTAMYLCATSKRQPEAFFGQGTRLTVV.

This clonotype was seen many times. The V gene is TRBV29-1, the J gene TRBJ2-7; 7 bases are a match to TRBD1. The CDR3 spans 11 residues. Germline-derived CDR1 and CDR2 are SQVTM and ANQGSEA. With V trimmed by 5 bases and J by 5 bases, 3 bases remained unmatched. The CDR3 spells CSVIQGNEQYF. The CDR3 DNA is TGCAGCGTTATACAGGGGAACGAGCAGTACTTC.

In this sample, this clonotype turned up many times. The chain combines TRBV20-1 with TRBJ2-7; TRBD1 matches 10 bases. The ends lost 6 bases at V and 3 bases at J; junction bases unmatched: 8. Per germline, CDR1 DFQATT and CDR2 SNEGSKA (reference sequence). This CDR3 spans 14 amino acids. The CDR3 DNA sequence: TGCAGTGCCCAATCAGGGACAGGGGTCTACGAGCAGTACTTC. Protein product: CSAQSGTGVYEQYF.